This note documents a single T cell receptor (beta chain) sequence. Its antigen has not been determined. No qualities accompany the bases; no much larger clone lies one base away. This sample was included in a study of beta chain features in type 1 diabetes (dated by TCRdb to 2017 to 2018). Regarding the research as a whole: Mean age, gender distribution, total cell number and subset yield did not differ between patients and healthy donors. In the study, TCRB repertoires of sorted circulating CD4+ T cell subsets from recently diagnosed type 1 diabetes patients were compared with those of matched healthy donors. A total of some 100,000,000 sorted cells were examined across all samples, and the number of cells per subset was strongly correlated with RNA yield. Naive and central memory subsets were obtained from all 30 or so donors, but regulatory and stem cell-like memory subsets were isolated from only 8 patients and roughly eight healthy donors.

The entire amount of isolated RNA was reverse transcribed using the High Capacity cDNA Reverse Transcription Kit, so the sequenced TCRB transcripts were expressed ones. Deep immunoSEQ sequencing was performed on naive, central memory and regulatory T cell samples, with an average of approximately 4 million total reads per sample. After sorted cells were lysed in RLT buffer, RNA was extracted with DNase-treated RNeasy Micro or Mini kits, with the choice depending on cell number. To prevent cross-contamination, each cell subset was processed individually, whereas patient and healthy donor samples were processed jointly. The immunoSEQ multiplex PCR was used to amplify TCRB sequences from cDNA, yielding 87-bp fragments that span the CDR3 region. Sequencing of the amplicons was done on the Illumina HiSeq platform. Per the original workflow: PCR bias was computationally corrected using synthetic template baselines, reads within Hamming distance 2 were collapsed, and singletons that could not be merged were discarded. Reads were aligned to IMGT to assign V, D and J genes, CDR3 length, and insertions or deletions at six rearrangement sites. Within each subset, clonotype counts were normalized to sorted cell number, and only after that were true diversity and Gini coefficients computed with the tcR R package. The overlap coefficient, calculated on TCRB nucleotide sequences, was used to quantify repertoire sharing. Out-of-frame TCRB sequences from naive cells were analyzed as a proxy for the pre-selection repertoire. The table was pulled from immuneACCESS by TCRdb, which kept in-frame rearrangements only. Such tables lose some clones; where checked, under half of the loss comes from unresolved V genes, and the rest has no known cause. V and J calls and clone size come straight from that table; D and trimming were deduced from the DNA. The sample table holds about 620,000 clones, of which about a sixth were seen once. Approximately 0.093% of the sample is in the top ten clones.

A single peripheral blood draw of 90 to 150 mL on average was collected from each donor into heparinised tubes. Naive, central memory, regulatory and stem cell-like memory CD4+ T cells were sorted on a BD FACSAria II using a panel including CD45RO, CCR7, CD25, CD127, CD95 and CD27. All sorted populations exceeded 98% purity. PBMCs were isolated immediately by Lymphoprep density gradient centrifugation and stained directly without culture. So that batch effects would be minimized, each experiment stained and sorted samples in pairs, pairing one healthy donor with one patient. Broader findings and caveats from the paper: Patients with type 1 diabetes made fewer insertions and deleted more nucleotides at VDJ recombination sites, implying thymic rearrangement abnormalities. Only small numbers of individuals were included in the HLA sub-analyses, which left unresolved whether HLA type had any influence on TCRB rearrangement. The naive, central memory and regulatory TCRB repertoires appeared to resemble one another more closely among patients than among healthy donors. Sequencing cDNA rather than genomic DNA could over-represent highly expressing activated cells, although activation and CD3 levels did not differ between groups. A moderate but significant shortening of TCRB CDR3 length was observed in type 1 diabetes patients in all four CD4+ subsets. PCR may preferentially amplify shorter templates, but because patient and control samples were amplified and corrected together, any resulting skew would affect both groups equally.

Looking up the germline V gene yields CDR1 KGHSH and CDR2 LQKENI. Spanning cysteine to phenylalanine, the CDR3 consists of 16 amino acids. Only the CDR3 DNA stays, 48 bases, in frame from base 1. V gives up 7 bases and J gives up 2 bases, and the segment between their germline ends measures 15 bases. The TCR originated in a young man in good health. This chain is built from TRBV18 and TRBJ2-6; the D gene cannot be resolved reliably. Sequencing was carried out using naive CD4+ T cells from blood. What the cell subset or site label conveys for this sample: true naive CD4+ T cells. The CDR3 loop reads CASLTGRSPGANVLTF. At the DNA level, the sequence is TGTGCCAGCTTAACCGGACGATCCCCTGGGGCCAACGTCCTGACTTTC.